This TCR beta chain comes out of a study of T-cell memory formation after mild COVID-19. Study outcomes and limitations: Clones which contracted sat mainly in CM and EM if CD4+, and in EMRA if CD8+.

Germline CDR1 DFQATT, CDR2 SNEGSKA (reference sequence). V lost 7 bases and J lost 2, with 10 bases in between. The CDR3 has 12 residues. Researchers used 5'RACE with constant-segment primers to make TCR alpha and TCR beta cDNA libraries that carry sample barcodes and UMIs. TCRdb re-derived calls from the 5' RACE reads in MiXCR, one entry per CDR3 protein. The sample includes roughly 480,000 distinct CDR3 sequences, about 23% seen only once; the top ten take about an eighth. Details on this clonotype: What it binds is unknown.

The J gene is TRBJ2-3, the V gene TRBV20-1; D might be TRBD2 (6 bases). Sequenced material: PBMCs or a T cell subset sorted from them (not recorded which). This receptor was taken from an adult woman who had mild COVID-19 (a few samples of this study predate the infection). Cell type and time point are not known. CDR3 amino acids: CSVRGLTDTQYF. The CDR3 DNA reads TGCAGTGTGCGGGGCCTCACAGATACGCAGTATTTT.